This T cell receptor (beta chain) was sequenced in a study of neoadjuvant anti-PD-1 for oral cavity cancer. Across the whole study: Most patients had three to four biweekly doses of 3 mg/kg nivolumab before resection.

Germline CDR1 reads LNHDA; CDR2 reads SQIVND (reference sequence). CDR3 length: 13 residues. Trimming took 4 bases from V and 8 from J, leaving 14 bases between them. Time point specified: after neoadjuvant nivolumab, at surgical resection. Six replicates per PBMC sample, mostly from around 500 ng of genomic DNA. The method was immunoSEQ multiplex PCR; TCRdb's version includes in-frame clones alone and lacks a portion of them. The sample records about 14,000 clones, 71% being singletons. Study-level results: Treg/Th17 ratio rose with pretreatment blood and fell with post-treatment tumor TCRbeta clonality. Non-responders to neoadjuvant nivolumab had significantly more clonal PBMC T cells than responders.

To note about this clone: Antigen unknown.

Sequences were derived from PBMCs, sampled after nivolumab (anti-PD-1) treatment. The sequence derives from a person between 40 and 79 years old with oral cavity squamous cell carcinoma. V gene TRBV19 combines with J gene TRBJ1-2, with D possibly matching TRBD1 (6 bases). DNA of the CDR3: TGTGCCAGTAGTACCTTGGGGGCCGAGGGCTACACCTTC. Protein: CASSTLGAEGYTF.